This TCR beta chain was sequenced during a study of T cell repertoires in cytomegalovirus infection. Overall study results and limits: What dominated the ex vivo response were HLA-C-restricted CMV-specific TCR beta clonotypes.

Via MiXCR, TCRdb re-called the reads, giving one row per CDR3 protein. Of around 440,000 distinct CDR3 sequences in the sample, roughly 10% are singletons; the top ten hold 9.5% to 13%. This clonotype occurred many times. What it recognizes is unknown. Losses at the gene ends were 2 bases for V and 4 bases for J; bases not matched to a gene: 8. This CDR3 comprises 16 residues. Germline V gene data show CDR1 as SGHTA and CDR2 as FQGTGA. The chain recombines TRBV7-3 with TRBJ2-3; 8 bases line up with TRBD2. This clonotype was sampled from a human donor in good health (CMV status not recorded). Some clones in this sample may be carry-over from other donors' samples. The sequenced material came from PBMCs. The CDR3 loop is CASSLVTSGGADTQYF. CDR3 bases: TGTGCCAGCAGCTTAGTTACTAGCGGTGGAGCAGATACGCAGTATTTT. Supplemented by reference TRBV7-3 and TRBJ2-3, the full variable domain reads GAGVSQTPSNKVTEKGKYVELRCDPISGHTALYWYRQSLGQGPEFLIYFQGTGAADDSGLPNDRFFAVRPEGSVSTLKIQRTERGDSAVYLCASSLVTSGGADTQYFGPGTRLTVL.